This record looks at one TCR beta chain sequence and its context. Primers used in a second PCR of roughly 6 to 12 cycles were a sample-barcoded 5' primer and a J-beta primer mix. Individual samples furnished no less than 3 million CDR3-containing paired-end reads apiece. TCRdb redid the calling of the 5' RACE reads with MiXCR, one entry per CDR3 protein. There are 1.5 million to 2 million distinct CDR3 sequences in the sample; approximately 28% occur only once, and about 7.7% lies in the top ten. The sample is drawn from a study of blood T cells in healthy people across ages. Sequencing was done on a sample of blood. The receptor was derived from a woman in her twenties or thirties in good health.

CDR3 region: CASTSRHSYNEQFF. The CDR3 DNA follows: TGTGCCAGCACGAGCAGACACTCCTACAATGAGCAGTTCTTC. The V gene is TRBV6-5, the J gene TRBJ2-1; D gene uncertain. V shed 7 bases and J shed 0 bases, with 10 bases lying between them. The CDR3 consists of 14 residues. Germline CDR1 MNHEY, CDR2 SVGAGI.